The TCR beta chain under discussion was sequenced for a study of blood T cell repertoires in COVID-19. At the level of the study: The United States, Italy and Spain provided the acute and convalescent COVID-19 samples.

TCRdb's copy holds only in-frame clones and misses some; the assay was immunoSEQ multiplex PCR. The data contain some 15,000 clones, 85% to 90% of them singletons. The germline CDR1 and CDR2 sequences are MNHEY and SVGAGI. Deletions cut 6 bases from V and 11 bases from J, with 25 bases between. The CDR3 is made up of 15 amino acids. Sequencing input: peripheral blood. The chain joins TRBV6-5 to TRBJ1-1; a weak D match, TRBD1 (6 bases). The TCR sequence derives from a woman aged 70-85 years in a cohort sampled during active or convalescent COVID-19. The CDR3 region is CASRPRDTVRMRAFF. The CDR3, as DNA: TGTGCCAGCAGACCACGGGACACCGTGAGGATGAGGGCTTTCTTT.